This T cell receptor (beta chain) was identified during a study of glioma-infiltrating T cells after dendritic cell vaccination. A word on this clone: The target antigen is unknown.

The assay was immunoSEQ multiplex PCR, and TCRdb's table has in-frame clones only and misses some. The sample consists of under 100,000 clones, 85% of them appearing once. Study conclusions and caveats: Higher TCR clonality did not directly relate to longer survival.

The sample here was blood, taken before dendritic cell vaccination. This TCR derives from a human donor with glioblastoma.

This CDR3 reads CASSTRTAGELFF. The CDR3 DNA reads TGTGCCAGCAGCACCAGGACAGCCGGGGAGCTGTTTTTT. This chain uses TRBV7-3 with TRBJ2-2, with D possibly matching TRBD1 (6 bases). Trimming shortened V by 5 bases and J by 6 bases, and 10 bases separated the two germline ends. There are 13 residues in the CDR3. Germline assignment: CDR1 SGHTA and CDR2 FQGTGA.